This entry features one T cell receptor beta chain sequence. The CDR3 has 14 amino acids. The ends lost 8 bases at V and 6 bases at J; junction bases unmatched: 5. The V gene's germline CDR1 is SGHAT and CDR2 FQNNGV. The record originates from a study of resident and recirculating memory T cells in vitiligo. Assay used: immunoSEQ multiplex PCR; TCRdb lists only in-frame clones, some missing. The top ten hold 4.9% of the sample, which has 70,000 or so clones, roughly 92% seen once. The clonotype comes from a male donor with vitiligo. The chain recombines TRBV11-2 with TRBJ1-6, with 9 positions matching TRBD1. The source material was blood. The CDR3 is CASGTGPRNSPLHF. The CDR3 DNA reads TGTGCCAGCGGGACAGGGCCCCGTAATTCACCCCTCCACTTT.